A single T cell receptor (beta chain) is shown here with its context. This entry comes from a study of T cell responses to AZD1222 COVID-19 vaccine. V lost 4 bases, J lost 5 bases, and 5 bases stayed unmatched. Germline V CDR1 and CDR2: MNHEY, SVGEGT. CDR3 length equals 14 residues. Method: immunoSEQ multiplex PCR; TCRdb's copy keeps in-frame clones and lacks some. The table has about 150,000 clones, less than 90% seen once. This TCR was sampled from an adult who had recovered from COVID-19. This chain joins TRBV6-2 or TRBV6-3 and TRBJ1-2; TRBD1 agrees at 9 bases. The sequenced sample was peripheral blood, obtained after recovery from COVID-19. The CDR3 nucleotides are TGTGCCAGCAGTTTCACCGGGACAGGGTATGGCTACACCTTC. Its translation is CASSFTGTGYGYTF.